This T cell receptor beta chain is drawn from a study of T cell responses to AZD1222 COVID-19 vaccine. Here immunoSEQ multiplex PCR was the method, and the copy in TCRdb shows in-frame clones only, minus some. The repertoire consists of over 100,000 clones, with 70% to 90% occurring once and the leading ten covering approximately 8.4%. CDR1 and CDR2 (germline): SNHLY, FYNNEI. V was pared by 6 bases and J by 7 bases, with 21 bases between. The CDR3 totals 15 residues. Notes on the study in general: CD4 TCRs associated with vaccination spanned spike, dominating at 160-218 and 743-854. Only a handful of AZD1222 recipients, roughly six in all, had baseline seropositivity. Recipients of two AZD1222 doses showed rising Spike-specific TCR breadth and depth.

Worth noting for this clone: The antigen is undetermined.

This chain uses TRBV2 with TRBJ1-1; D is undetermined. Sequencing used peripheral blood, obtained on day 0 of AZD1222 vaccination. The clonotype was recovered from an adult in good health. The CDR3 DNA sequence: TGTGCCAGCAGGGCCGACGTACTTCGGGCTAGTGAAGCTTTCTTT. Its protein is CASRADVLRASEAFF.